This T cell receptor (beta chain) was recovered during a study of blood T cell repertoires in COVID-19. Study background: The samples span acute and convalescent COVID-19 from the United States, Italy and Spain. The analysed material was cDNA or gDNA that came from T cells, B-cell-depleted T cells, or PBMCs.

Study processing details: Nucleated cell number was recorded as an estimate derived from reference gene primer amplification. The method was immunoSEQ multiplex PCR; TCRdb's version includes in-frame clones alone and lacks a portion of them. That table gives V, J and clone size, and the DNA gave D and trimming. The table lists some 90,000 clones, 89% of them singletons. Sequencing was carried out using peripheral blood. The source of this sequence is a man between 50 and 59 years old with acute or convalescent COVID-19.

The CDR3 nucleotides are TGTGCCAGCAGCCCCCGTCAGGTCAACACTGAAGCTTTCTTT. Protein sequence: CASSPRQVNTEAFF. The chain joins TRBV7-9 to TRBJ1-1; D gene unclear. The V end lost 5 bases, the J end lost 2 bases, and 12 bases lay between the germline ends. In germline, CDR1 is SEHNR, CDR2 FQNEAQ (reference sequence). The CDR3 is 14 amino acids. The full variable domain, completed using reference TRBV7-9 and TRBJ1-1, is DTGVSQNPRHKITKRGQNVTFRCDPISEHNRLYWYRQTLGQGPEFLTYFQNEAQLEKSRLLSDRFSAERPKGSFSTLEIQRTEQGDSAMYLCASSPRQVNTEAFFGQGTRLTVV.